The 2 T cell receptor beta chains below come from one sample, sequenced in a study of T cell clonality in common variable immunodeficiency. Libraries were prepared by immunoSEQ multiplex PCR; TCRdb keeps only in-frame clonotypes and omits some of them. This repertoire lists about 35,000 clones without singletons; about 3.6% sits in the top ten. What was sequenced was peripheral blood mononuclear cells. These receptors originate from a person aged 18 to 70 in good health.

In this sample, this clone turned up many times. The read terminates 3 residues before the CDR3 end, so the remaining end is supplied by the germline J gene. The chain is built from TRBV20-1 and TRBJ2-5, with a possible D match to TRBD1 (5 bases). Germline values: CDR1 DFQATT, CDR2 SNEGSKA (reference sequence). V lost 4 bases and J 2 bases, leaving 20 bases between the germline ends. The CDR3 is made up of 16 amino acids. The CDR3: CSATFLHGDRQETQYF. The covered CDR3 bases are TGCAGTGCTACCTTTCTCCATGGCGACAGACAAGAGACC.

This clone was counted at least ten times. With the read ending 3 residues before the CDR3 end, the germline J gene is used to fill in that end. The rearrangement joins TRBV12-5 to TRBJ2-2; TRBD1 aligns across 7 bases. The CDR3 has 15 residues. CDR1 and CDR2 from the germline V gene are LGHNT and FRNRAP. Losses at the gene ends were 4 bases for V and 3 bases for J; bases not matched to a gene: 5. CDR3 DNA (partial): TGTGCTAGTGGTTCCAGGGGGAGTGACACCGGGGAG. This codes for CASGSRGSDTGE. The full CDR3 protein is CASGSRGSDTGELFF.